This T cell receptor beta chain stems from a study of T cells after yellow fever vaccination (dated by TCRdb to the late 2010s). Study-wide context: The SMART-Seq v4 Ultra Low Input RNA kit was used to prepare libraries from fractions with low cell numbers. To follow T-cell clones before and after both primary and booster YFV17D yellow fever vaccination, bulk TCR alpha and beta repertoires underwent longitudinal sequencing. Two healthy male donors, one aged 18 to 29 and one aged 30 to 39 years, made up the cohort. Blood samples were taken at several timepoints before and after primary and secondary immunization, and bulk PBMC replicates and cell subsets were isolated. Study-wide findings and limitations: Compared with the primary T-cell response, the secondary T-cell response was faster but weaker, reaching its peak on day 5 rather than on day 15. A small share of clonotypes occurred in both CD4 and CD8 compartments, likely arising from convergent recombination. After the booster, most of the clones that had expanded following primary vaccination were detected again (just under 97% of CD4 and around 87% of CD8), which suggests that memory was broadly maintained. Because only a couple of donors were included in the study, the extent to which the findings can be generalized is limited. Computational filtering was required because FACS-sorted repertoires could contain abundant contaminating clonotypes from the bulk population.

The data were produced on an Illumina NovaSeq 6000. TCR cDNA was made using 5'RACE template switching, a step that added a universal primer site and unique molecular identifiers. Priming for cDNA synthesis came from both the TCR alpha and TCR beta constant segments. Library amplification involved two PCR steps, and the second step added sample barcodes and sequencing adapters. Libraries were sequenced on Illumina HiSeq 2500 (2x100 bp) or NovaSeq (2x150 bp). The authors' pipeline ran thus. MIGEC was used to demultiplex reads and collapse the reads into UMI consensus sequences, and MiXCR was used for V(D)J alignment. Using edgeR on replicate PBMC samples, clonotypes were called vaccine-responding if FDR was below 0.01 and the log2 fold change was above 5 up to day 15. Each bulk clonotype received a CD4 or CD8 identity based on whether the sequenced CD4 or CD8 repertoire contained that clonotype at higher abundance. Through fastp at Q25 and MiXCR, TCRdb rebuilt clones from the public reads, retaining in-frame beta chains. Rows are combined by CDR3 protein, so each entry shows the most common genes and DNA. It is TCRdb's table, rather than the study itself, that gives the V and J calls and clone size. This sample lists about 170,000 distinct CDR3 sequences; 11% were detected once. Together, the top ten hold 36% of the sample.

As concerns this clonotype: Its antigen specificity is not known. Base qualities are not provided; no much larger clone lies one nucleotide away.

What this sample's treatment or condition label stands for: live attenuated yellow fever vaccine strain. PBMCs were isolated from peripheral blood using a standard Ficoll-Paque protocol. Dynabeads CD4 and CD8 positive selection kits were used to isolate CD4 and CD8 T-cell fractions. RNA was extracted with TriZol from bulk PBMCs, CD4 and CD8 fractions, and dextramer-positive and dextramer-negative fractions. Germline trimming: 6 bases from V, 4 bases from J; junction bases outside gene matches: 12. The CDR3, from cysteine to phenylalanine, totals 16 residues. Here the CDR3 DNA is all that survives: 48 bases in frame from base 1. The germline V gene specifies SGHAT as CDR1 and FQNNGV as CDR2.

The chain employs TRBV11-2 and TRBJ1-2; TRBD1 fits 9 bases in the junction. The sequences come from CD8+ T cells sorted from PBMCs, collected 15 days after the yellow fever booster vaccination. This TCR was sampled from a man in his late teens or twenties who received the YFV17D yellow fever vaccine. The nucleotide sequence is given as TGTGCCAGCAGACCGGGACAGGGATGGGGAGGCTATGGCTACACCTTC. Its amino acids are CASRPGQGWGGYGYTF.